This TCR beta chain is from a study of cytomegalovirus exposure and HLA in healthy donors. The PCR used 60 Vbeta and 13 Jbeta primers. Source study methods: Approximately 12 million of about 88 million unique TCR beta chains were shared, per a later count. TCRdb keeps only in-frame clones here, not all; method: immunoSEQ multiplex PCR. V and J calls and clone size are copied from that table; D and trimming were computed from the DNA. The table shows about 130,000 clones, with approximately 80% occurring only once. This clone has just a few counts. What it binds is unknown. The germline V gene encodes CDR1 SGHTA and CDR2 FQGTGA. The CDR3 consists of 13 residues. The V end lost 4 bases, the J end lost 1 base, and 7 bases lay between the germline ends. Notes on the study in general: V- and J-gene trimming of TCR beta was linked (in a later analysis) to a missense DCLRE1C variant.

The sample was PBMCs. The receptor was isolated from a girl aged 2 to 9 in good health and CMV-seronegative. V usage is TRBV7-3 and J usage is TRBJ1-1, with D possibly matching TRBD1 (6 bases). CDR3 coding DNA: TGTGCCAGCAGCTCGACAGGGAACACTGAAGCTTTCTTT. It codes for CASSSTGNTEAFF. Filled out from reference TRBV7-3 and TRBJ1-1, the complete variable domain reads GAGVSQTPSNKVTEKGKYVELRCDPISGHTALYWYRQSLGQGPEFLIYFQGTGAADDSGLPNDRFFAVRPEGSVSTLKIQRTERGDSAVYLCASSSTGNTEAFFGQGTRLTVV.